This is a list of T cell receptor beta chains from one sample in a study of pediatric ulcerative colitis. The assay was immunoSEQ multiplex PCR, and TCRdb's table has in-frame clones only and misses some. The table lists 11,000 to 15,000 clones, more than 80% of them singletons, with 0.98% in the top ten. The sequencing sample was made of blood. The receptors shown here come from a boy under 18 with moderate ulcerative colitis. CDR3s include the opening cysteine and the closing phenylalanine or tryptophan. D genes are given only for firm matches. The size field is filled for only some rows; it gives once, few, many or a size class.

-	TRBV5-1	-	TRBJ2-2	CASSLDRASTGELFF	TGCGCCAGCAGCTTGGACAGGGCGAGCACCGGGGAGCTGTTTTTT
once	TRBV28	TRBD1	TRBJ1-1	CASISTGAGNTEAFF	TGTGCCAGCATCTCGACAGGGGCGGGGAACACTGAAGCTTTCTTT
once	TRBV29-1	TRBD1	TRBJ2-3	CSVDSETGGADTQYF	TGCAGCGTTGACTCTGAGACAGGGGGTGCAGATACGCAGTATTTT
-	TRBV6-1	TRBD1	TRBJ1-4	CASSLNSDRDEKLFF	TGTGCCAGCAGTCTGAACAGCGACAGGGATGAAAAACTGTTTTTT
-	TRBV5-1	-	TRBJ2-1	CASSFPMDNEQFF	TGCGCCAGCAGTTTCCCTATGGACAATGAGCAGTTCTTC
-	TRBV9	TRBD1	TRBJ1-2	CASSHPDREVGGYTF	TGTGCCAGCAGTCACCCGGACAGGGAGGTTGGTGGCTACACCTTC
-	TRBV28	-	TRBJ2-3	CASSRRAQYF	TGTGCCAGCAGCCGTAGGGCGCAGTATTTT
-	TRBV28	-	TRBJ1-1	CASNVAGLNTEAFF	TGTGCCAGCAACGTCGCGGGTCTGAACACTGAAGCTTTCTTT
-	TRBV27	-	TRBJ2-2	CASSFFTKPTGELFF	TGTGCCAGCAGTTTTTTTACCAAGCCCACCGGGGAGCTGTTTTTT
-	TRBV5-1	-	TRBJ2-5	CASSLEETQYF	TGCGCCAGCAGCTTGGAAGAGACCCAGTACTTC
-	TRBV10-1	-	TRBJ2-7	CASSGTVGNEQYF	TGCGCCAGCAGCGGGACCGTCGGCAACGAGCAGTACTTC
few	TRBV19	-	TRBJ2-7	CASSIAGLNYEQYF	TGTGCCAGTAGTATAGCTGGACTGAACTACGAGCAGTACTTC
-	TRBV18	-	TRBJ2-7	CASSPQDSYEQYF	TGTGCCAGCTCACCCCAGGACTCCTACGAGCAGTACTTC
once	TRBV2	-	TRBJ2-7	CASSRGEQYF	TGTGCCAGCAGTCGGGGGGAGCAGTACTTC
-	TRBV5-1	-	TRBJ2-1	CAIRAGSKQFF	TGCGCCATCCGGGCTGGCAGTAAGCAGTTCTTC